Presented here are 29 T cell receptor beta chains from one specimen sequenced in a study of shared clonotypes between healthy human individuals. Sequencing used immunoSEQ multiplex PCR; TCRdb keeps in-frame clones, though not all of them. The table records approximately 740,000 clones, around 72% of them present only once. Sequences were obtained from memory CD4+ T cells sorted from blood. This sample's subset: CD45RA-negative fraction. The source of these receptors is a woman aged 25 to 39 in good health.

This chain links TRBV5-4 with TRBJ2-3, with D perhaps matching TRBD2 (6 bases). This CDR3 has 16 residues. Germline V gene data show CDR1 as SGHNT and CDR2 as YYREEE (reference sequence). The V end was cut by 1 base, the J end by 1 base, with 13 bases between. The CDR3: CASSLRLGTGTDTQYF. Here the CDR3 DNA reads TGTGCCAGCAGCTTGAGACTAGGCACTGGCACAGATACGCAGTATTTT.

CDR3 bases: TGTGCCAGCACCCTATCAGGCGGGCCCAATCAGCCCCAGCATTTT. Its translation: CASTLSGGPNQPQHF. The gene calls are TRBV28 and TRBJ1-5; no definite D call. CDR3 length: 15 residues. The V and J ends lost 7 bases and 3 bases respectively, with 16 bases between them. The germline V gene encodes CDR1 MDHEN and CDR2 SYDVKM.

The V call is TRBV5-5, the J call TRBJ1-5, with D possibly matching TRBD1 (6 bases). Looked up from germline, CDR1 is SGHKS and CDR2 is YYEKEE (reference sequence). Trimming cost V 0 bases and J 0 bases, with 10 bases left between them. CDR3 length: 16 amino acids. The DNA of the CDR3 is TGTGCCAGCAGCTTGGGGCGGACAGATAGCAATCAGCCCCAGCATTTT. It encodes CASSLGRTDSNQPQHF.

This sequence joins TRBV7-9 and TRBJ2-1, with 16 bases fitting TRBD2. The ends lost 5 bases at V and 2 bases at J; junction bases unmatched: 6. In germline, CDR1 is SEHNR, CDR2 FQNEAQ (reference sequence). This CDR3 spans 18 amino acids. CDR3 loop: CASSDTGTSGRAYNEQFF. The CDR3 coding sequence is TGTGCCAGCAGCGACACCGGGACTAGCGGGAGGGCCTACAATGAGCAGTTCTTC.

This clone was observed a handful of times. The chain employs TRBV2 and TRBJ2-7; D gene uncertain. V gave up 1 base and J gave up 5 bases, with 12 bases separating them. Germline CDR1 SNHLY, CDR2 FYNNEI. There are 14 residues in the CDR3. The CDR3 loop reads CASSEGTLKDEQYF. The CDR3 DNA sequence: TGTGCCAGCAGTGAAGGGACCCTCAAAGACGAGCAGTACTTC.

V usage is TRBV7-9 and J usage is TRBJ1-1; D is unresolved. The length of the CDR3 is 16 residues. Germline loops: CDR1 SEHNR, CDR2 FQNEAQ (reference sequence). Trimming took 5 bases from V and 1 from J, leaving 17 bases between them. CDR3 sequence reads: CASSPPLRVGNTEAFF. The CDR3 nucleotides read TGTGCCAGCAGCCCACCCTTAAGGGTAGGGAACACTGAAGCTTTCTTT.

As for this clone: This sample includes further DNA sequences coding for the same CDR3. The CDR3 loop is CASSERRETQYF. As DNA, the CDR3 is TGTGCCAGCAGTGAAAGGCGAGAGACCCAGTACTTC. The V call is TRBV2, the J call TRBJ2-5; D uncertain. The CDR3 length is 12 residues. Per the germline V gene, CDR1 is SNHLY and CDR2 is FYNNEI. V gave up 2 bases and J gave up 4 bases, with 5 bases separating them.

The chain carries TRBV7-2 and TRBJ1-2; no clear D gene. The V gene's germline CDR1 is SGHTA and CDR2 FQGNSA. CDR3 size: 14 residues. The ends were cut back, 5 bases at V and 4 bases at J, with 14 bases in the middle. The CDR3 sequence is CASSPPRELYGYTF. In DNA form, the CDR3 reads TGTGCCAGCAGCCCCCCACGGGAGCTCTATGGCTACACCTTC.

This clone was found once. The chain has TRBV6-5 and TRBJ2-7; D is unresolved. The CDR3 runs to 15 residues. Germline V gene sequence: CDR1 MNHEY, CDR2 SVGAGI. V was shortened by 2 bases and J by 2 bases, with 13 bases between the two germline ends. The CDR3 nucleotides are TGTGCCAGCAGTTACAGGTCTGGGTCTCCCTACGAGCAGTACTTC. Protein sequence: CASSYRSGSPYEQYF.

The J gene is TRBJ2-7, the V gene TRBV5-4; 11 bases fit TRBD1. CDR3 length: 15 amino acids. The germline V gene has CDR1 SGHNT and CDR2 YYREEE (reference sequence). The V gene end was trimmed by 2 bases and the J gene end by 3 bases; junction bases not matched to a gene: 4. The CDR3: CASSFDGTGGYEQYF. The CDR3 DNA reads TGTGCCAGCAGCTTCGACGGGACAGGGGGCTACGAGCAGTACTTC.

J is TRBJ1-5 and V is TRBV27, with D possibly matching TRBD1 (6 bases). Trimming left V 3 bases short and J 6 bases short, with 9 bases between. CDR3 size: 13 residues. Germline assignment: CDR1 MNHEY and CDR2 SMNVEV (reference sequence). The CDR3 DNA follows: TGTGCCAGCAGTTTGGGGGGGCGTCAGCCCCAGCATTTT. Protein: CASSLGGRQPQHF.

The DNA of the CDR3 is TGTGCCAGCAGTTCCATTTTTACAGCTTTCTTT. Translation gives CASSSIFTAFF. The V call is TRBV6-5, the J call TRBJ1-1; D gene ambiguous. V was pared by 4 bases and J by 10 bases, with 10 bases between. CDR3 length equals 11 residues. Looked up from germline, CDR1 is MNHEY and CDR2 is SVGAGI.

This clone turned up a few times. This sequence joins TRBV29-1 and TRBJ1-1; TRBD1 matches 9 bases. CDR1 is SQVTM, CDR2 ANQGSEA, per germline. This CDR3 is built from 15 residues. The V segment lost 6 bases and the J segment 1 base; nucleotides outside the gene matches: 9. The DNA for the CDR3 is TGCAGCGTGGCCGGCACAGGGGGCGCGAACACTGAAGCTTTCTTT. This sequence encodes CSVAGTGGANTEAFF.

This sequence joins TRBV19 and TRBJ2-5; D possibly corresponds to TRBD1 (5 bases). This CDR3 spans 11 amino acids. V was cut by 3 bases and J by 7 bases, with 6 bases left in between. CDR1 is LNHDA and CDR2 is SQIVND in the germline V gene (reference sequence). Here the CDR3 DNA reads TGTGCCAGTAGTATGCAGGGGACCCAGTACTTC. Its protein product is CASSMQGTQYF.

This clone came up a few times. The chain has TRBV19 and TRBJ2-5; 12 bases are a match to TRBD1. Unmatched junction bases numbered 8, after V lost 10 bases and J lost 5 bases. The CDR3 consists of 14 residues. Germline CDR1 LNHDA, CDR2 SQIVND (reference sequence). The CDR3 loop reads CATDSGTGGETQYF. The DNA of the CDR3 is TGTGCCACCGACTCTGGGACAGGGGGCGAGACCCAGTACTTC.

The J gene is TRBJ1-5, the V gene TRBV18; D gene unclear. The CDR3 contains 13 residues. V was trimmed by 2 bases and J by 3 bases, leaving 5 bases between them. In germline, CDR1 is KGHSH, CDR2 LQKENI. CDR3 amino acids: CASSPGYNQPQHF. The CDR3 DNA sequence: TGTGCCAGCTCACCAGGGTACAATCAGCCCCAGCATTTT.

The V call is TRBV7-2, the J call TRBJ1-1, with 10 bases lining up with TRBD1. The V and J ends lost 5 bases and 1 base, in that order; junction bases with no gene match: 4. This CDR3 region has 15 residues. Per the germline V gene, CDR1 is SGHTA and CDR2 is FQGNSA. This CDR3 reads CASSGRQGANTEAFF. The CDR3, as DNA: TGTGCCAGCAGCGGACGACAGGGGGCGAACACTGAAGCTTTCTTT.

The rearrangement links TRBV2 to TRBJ1-4, with a tentative D call TRBD1 (5 bases). V dropped 4 bases and J dropped 8 bases, with 11 bases sitting between them. Germline CDR1 is SNHLY and CDR2 is FYNNEI. This CDR3 contains 13 residues. The CDR3 nucleotides are TGTGCCAGCAGTGCTCAGGGAGGGGAAAAACTGTTTTTT. It is translated as CASSAQGGEKLFF.

CDR3 in amino acids: CASSLSGEKLFF. Written as DNA, the CDR3 is TGTGCCAGCAGCTTAAGTGGCGAAAAACTGTTTTTT. This chain joins TRBV7-2 and TRBJ1-4; the D is unclear. The CDR3 has 12 residues. V was shortened by 2 bases and J by 8 bases, with 6 bases between the two germline ends. Germline lookup yields CDR1 SGHTA and CDR2 FQGNSA.

The genes are TRBV2 and TRBJ2-1; 7 nucleotides align to TRBD2. Germline lookup yields CDR1 SNHLY and CDR2 FYNNEI. This CDR3 comprises 15 residues. V lost 5 bases, J lost 10 bases, and 14 bases stayed unmatched. The CDR3, as DNA: TGTGCCAGCAGTCCGGCCTTGCGGGAGATTAGCGAGCAGTTCTTC. It translates to CASSPALREISEQFF.

This clone was observed a few times. Other DNA variants within this sample encode the same CDR3. The chain uses TRBV18 and TRBJ2-1; 11 nucleotides match TRBD1. Germline CDR1 and CDR2: KGHSH and LQKENI. V was pared by 2 bases and J by 7 bases, with 4 bases of the junction left unmatched. CDR3 length equals 15 residues. The CDR3 nucleotides are TGTGCCAGCTCACCAAGGGACAGGGGGTATAATGAGCAGTTCTTC. Amino acid sequence: CASSPRDRGYNEQFF.

This rearrangement joins TRBV6-6 to TRBJ2-7; 10 bases are shared with TRBD1. The CDR3 runs 13 residues. Germline CDR1 and CDR2: MNHNY and SVGAGI (reference sequence). J gave up 1 base and V 9 bases, and 3 bases lay outside the gene matches. The CDR3 sequence is CASRTGGSYEQYF. CDR3 DNA: TGTGCCAGTAGGACAGGGGGGTCCTACGAGCAGTACTTC.

The rearrangement links TRBV11-2 to TRBJ2-7; D possibly uses TRBD1 or TRBD2 (5 bases each). Germline CDR1 reads SGHAT; CDR2 reads FQNNGV. This CDR3 has 15 residues. Deletions cut 5 bases from V and 5 bases from J, with 19 bases between. The CDR3 DNA follows: TGTGCCAGCAGCCCATCCAGGGCAAGAGGGGACGAGCAGTACTTC. Translating it yields CASSPSRARGDEQYF. The full variable domain, with the rest looked up from reference TRBV11-2 and TRBJ2-7, is EAGVAQSPRYKIIEKRQSVAFWCNPISGHATLYWYQQILGQGPKLLIQFQNNGVVDDSQLPKDRFSAERLKGVDSTLKIQPAKLEDSAVYLCASSPSRARGDEQYFGPGTRLTVT.

In DNA form, the CDR3 reads TGTGCCAGTAGTATTCAAGGGGCTAAGGAGACCCAGTACTTC. Protein: CASSIQGAKETQYF. The chain uses TRBV19 and TRBJ2-5; tentative D call: TRBD1 (5 bases). Germline-derived CDR1 and CDR2 are LNHDA and SQIVND (reference sequence). The CDR3 sequence is 14 residues long. V lost 3 bases and J lost 5, with 13 bases in between.

The chain combines TRBV6-6 with TRBJ2-3; weak D call: TRBD1 (5 bases). This CDR3 region has 15 residues. From germline, CDR1 is MNHNY and CDR2 SVGAGI (reference sequence). Trimming cost V 0 bases and J 1 base, with 8 bases left between them. Here the CDR3 DNA reads TGTGCCAGCAGTTACTCGGGCAGGGGCACAGATACGCAGTATTTT. It codes for CASSYSGRGTDTQYF.

This chain links TRBV27 with TRBJ2-4, with D unresolved. The V gene lost 2 bases and the J gene lost 0 bases, with 8 bases spanning the gap. The CDR3 spans 15 residues. Germline assignment: CDR1 MNHEY and CDR2 SMNVEV (reference sequence). The CDR3 protein is CASSLISGAKNIQYF. The CDR3 DNA reads as TGTGCCAGCAGTTTAATTAGTGGAGCCAAAAACATTCAGTACTTC.

This chain connects TRBV30 to TRBJ2-2; TRBD2 might be the D (6 bases). The CDR3 length is 11 residues. Trimming took off 8 bases at V and 5 bases at J, with 9 bases between the two ends. The V gene's germline CDR1 is GTSNPN and CDR2 SVGIG (reference sequence). The CDR3 reads CAGTLTGELFF. The CDR3 DNA follows: TGTGCCGGGACTCTTACCGGGGAGCTGTTTTTT.

This chain connects TRBV28 to TRBJ1-4; D is unclear. This CDR3 spans 16 amino acids. Germline V gene lookup returns CDR1 MDHEN and CDR2 SYDVKM. V was cut by 2 bases and J by 0 bases, with 10 bases left in between. The chain's CDR3 is CASSLRAVATNEKLFF. CDR3 DNA sequence: TGTGCCAGCAGTTTAAGAGCAGTTGCAACTAATGAAAAACTGTTTTTT.

V gene TRBV6-6 combines with J gene TRBJ1-4; 9 nucleotides align to TRBD1. Germline CDR1 MNHNY, CDR2 SVGAGI (reference sequence). CDR3 length equals 14 residues. Trimming took 4 bases from V and 7 from J; bases not matched to a gene: 4. The CDR3 spells CASSLGTGIEKLFF. The CDR3 DNA reads as TGTGCCAGCAGTTTGGGGACAGGGATTGAAAAACTGTTTTTT.